These 30 T cell receptor beta chains were all obtained from the same sample, sequenced in a study of T-cell reconstitution after alpha-beta-depleted transplantation in children. Construction of the TCRbeta library involved unique molecular identifiers. TCRdb re-derived calls from the PCR reads in MiXCR, one entry per CDR3 protein. The top ten clones hold about 6% of a sample with some 530,000 distinct CDR3 sequences, approximately 12% of them seen once. Sequenced here: PBMCs from the stem cell graft donor, sampled from the stem cell graft. Receptors were obtained from a human donor who donated a stem cell graft to a child with combined immunodeficiency.

Ten or more counts support this clonotype. The V and J genes are TRBV12-3 or TRBV12-4 and TRBJ2-3; the match to TRBD2 covers 9 bases. With 5 bases clipped from V and 4 bases from J, the junction kept 7 bases outside the gene matches. This CDR3 is 15 amino acids long. In DNA, the CDR3 is TGTGCCAGCAGTATTAGCGGGAGAGGTGCAGATACGCAGTATTTT. Amino acid sequence: CASSISGRGADTQYF.

This clonotype has only one observation. This chain uses TRBV12-3 or TRBV12-4 with TRBJ1-1; TRBD1 might be the D (6 bases). Trimming pared 6 bases from V and 7 bases from J, leaving 12 bases between. CDR3 length: 12 residues. CDR3 loop: CASSYGQYEAFF. CDR3 DNA sequence: TGTGCCAGCAGCTATGGACAGTATGAAGCTTTCTTT.

The CDR3 nucleotides are TGTGCCATCAGTGAAAGGACTAGCGGCTACAATGAGCAGTTCTTC. This sequence encodes CAISERTSGYNEQFF. The chain links TRBV10-3 to TRBJ2-1; 10 bases line up with TRBD2. This CDR3 is built from 15 residues. CDR1 and CDR2 from the germline V gene are ENHRY and SYGVKD. V was clipped by 3 bases and J by 3 bases; unmatched bases: 2.

This clonotype was observed at least ten times. The gene calls are TRBV12-3 or TRBV12-4 and TRBJ2-1; possibly TRBD1 for D (5 bases). The CDR3 length is 12 residues. V lost 4 bases, J lost 15 bases, and 16 bases lay in between. The CDR3 sequence: CASSSPTDFAFF. DNA for the CDR3: TGTGCCAGCAGTTCACCGACAGATTTCGCGTTCTTC.

The V call is TRBV12-5, the J call TRBJ2-7; no clear D gene. Trimming took 2 bases from V and 6 from J, leaving 5 bases between them. Germline loops: CDR1 LGHNT, CDR2 FRNRAP. The CDR3 spans 11 residues. CDR3 nucleotides: TGTGCTAGTGGTTTGAGCAGCGAGCAGTACTTC. Translated: CASGLSSEQYF.

The gene calls are TRBV6-5 and TRBJ1-1; D uncertain. CDR1 and CDR2 from the germline V gene are MNHEY and SVGAGI. This CDR3 has 17 residues. Trimming pared 0 bases from V and 12 bases from J, leaving 26 bases between. In nucleotides, the CDR3 is TGTGCCAGCAGTTACTCGAAATCGGTGCCAGTAAGCTGGGCTTCTTTCTTT. This gives the protein CASSYSKSVPVSWASFF.

This clonotype was picked up a small number of times. This chain joins TRBV24-1 and TRBJ2-5, with D perhaps matching TRBD2 (6 bases). Between the trimmed V and J ends, which lost 9 bases and 3 bases, there was a span of 13 bases. This CDR3 has 13 amino acids. Germline values: CDR1 KGHDR, CDR2 SFDVKD. The chain's CDR3 is CATRKSGEETQYF. In nucleotides, the CDR3 is TGTGCCACCCGAAAATCGGGAGAAGAGACCCAGTACTTC.

This clonotype was counted at least ten times. The J gene is TRBJ2-7, the V gene TRBV27; D not resolved. The ends were cut back, 0 bases at V and 0 bases at J, with 9 bases in the middle. This CDR3 spans 15 amino acids. Germline V gene data show CDR1 as MNHEY and CDR2 as SMNVEV (reference sequence). The CDR3, as DNA: TGTGCCAGCAGTTTATCGAGCATTTCCTCCTACGAGCAGTACTTC. Protein: CASSLSSISSYEQYF.

The chain joins TRBV7-2 to TRBJ1-6, with 7 bases matching TRBD1. V dropped 3 bases and J dropped 6; count of bases not matched to a gene: 5. CDR1 is SGHTA, CDR2 FQGNSA, per germline. There are 15 residues in the CDR3. For the CDR3, the DNA is TGTGCCAGCAGCTTCTCCCGGGACAGTAATTCACCCCTCCACTTT. This sequence encodes CASSFSRDSNSPLHF.

This clonotype was detected a few times. The chain links TRBV20-1 to TRBJ2-4; D unresolved. Germline V gene sequence: CDR1 DFQATT, CDR2 SNEGSKA (reference sequence). V gave up 0 bases and J gave up 0 bases, with 12 bases separating them. The CDR3 length is 16 residues. The CDR3 sequence is CSARDPAVLAKNIQYF. The CDR3, as DNA: TGCAGTGCTAGAGATCCTGCTGTCCTAGCCAAAAACATTCAGTACTTC.

This sequence joins TRBV29-1 and TRBJ1-5, with a tentative D call TRBD1 (5 bases). The CDR3 runs to 14 residues. The germline gives CDR1 SQVTM, CDR2 ANQGSEA. V lost 0 bases to trimming and J lost 3 bases, with 9 bases between them. The CDR3 DNA is TGCAGCGTTGAAGAAGCAGGGTTCAATCAGCCCCAGCATTTT. It encodes CSVEEAGFNQPQHF. The complete variable domain, with remaining parts taken from reference TRBV29-1 and TRBJ1-5, reads SAVISQKPSRDICQRGTSLTIQCQVDSQVTMMFWYRQQPGQSLTLIATANQGSEATYESGFVIDKFPISRPNLTFSTLTVSNMSPEDSSIYLCSVEEAGFNQPQHFGDGTRLSIL.

At least ten counts were recorded for this clonotype. The chain combines TRBV15 with TRBJ2-1; tentative D call: TRBD2 (6 bases). In germline, CDR1 is LNHNV, CDR2 YYDKDF (reference sequence). Trimming pared 0 bases from V and 4 bases from J, leaving 16 bases between. This CDR3 comprises 17 residues. CDR3 sequence: CATSRDPPPSEYNEQFF. The CDR3 bases are TGTGCCACCAGCAGAGACCCACCGCCTAGCGAGTACAATGAGCAGTTCTTC.

This clonotype was seen only a few times. This chain joins TRBV11-2 and TRBJ2-4; tentatively, D is TRBD1 or TRBD2 (7 bases each). The CDR3 runs 14 residues. The V end was cut by 4 bases, the J end by 12 bases, with 19 bases between. In germline, CDR1 is SGHAT, CDR2 FQNNGV. As DNA, the CDR3 is TGTGCCAGCAGCTCCCCCAGGGGGGGGAGTAGTCAGTACTTC. It translates to CASSSPRGGSSQYF. Full variable domain (outside the CDR3, taken from reference TRBV11-2 and TRBJ2-4): EAGVAQSPRYKIIEKRQSVAFWCNPISGHATLYWYQQILGQGPKLLIQFQNNGVVDDSQLPKDRFSAERLKGVDSTLKIQPAKLEDSAVYLCASSSPRGGSSQYFGAGTRLSVL.

The chain joins TRBV12-3 or TRBV12-4 to TRBJ1-2; 7 bases agree with TRBD1. This CDR3 spans 14 amino acids. J gave up 5 bases and V 5 bases, and 8 bases lay outside the gene matches. The CDR3 DNA reads TGTGCCAGCAGTCCTCTTCTCAGGGGGTATGGCTACACCTTC. This encodes CASSPLLRGYGYTF.

The V gene is TRBV15, the J gene TRBJ2-7; D not certain. Germline V CDR1 and CDR2: LNHNV, YYDKDF (reference sequence). CDR3 length equals 13 residues. V dropped 3 bases and J dropped 0 bases, with 6 bases sitting between them. The CDR3 reads CATSSHSSYEQYF. In nucleotides, the CDR3 is TGTGCCACCAGCAGCCACAGCTCCTACGAGCAGTACTTC.

The chain links TRBV20-1 to TRBJ1-4; D uncertain. V lost 6 bases and J 8 bases, leaving 22 bases between the germline ends. Germline V gene sequence: CDR1 DFQATT, CDR2 SNEGSKA (reference sequence). The CDR3 runs to 15 residues. CDR3 protein: CSATGDKGGGEKLFF. The CDR3 nucleotides are TGCAGTGCAACCGGTGATAAGGGAGGTGGAGAAAAACTGTTTTTT.

The chain carries TRBV7-8 and TRBJ2-3; D is tentatively TRBD1 or TRBD2 (5 bases each). V was cut by 5 bases and J by 1 base, with 22 bases left in between. The CDR3 has 18 amino acids. Germline V gives CDR1 SGHVS, CDR2 FQNEAQ. The CDR3 protein is CASSHRVVGATRTDTQYF. CDR3 DNA: TGTGCCAGCAGCCATAGGGTTGTCGGGGCGACTCGCACAGATACGCAGTATTTT.

Points on this clonotype: This sequence may be a read error, since a much larger clone differs from it by one base. The chain uses TRBV15 and TRBJ2-1, with no clear D. The CDR3 spans 12 residues. Deletions cut 9 bases from V and 4 bases from J, with 10 bases between. Germline CDR1 reads LNHNV; CDR2 reads YYDKDF (reference sequence). The chain's CDR3 is CATEHTYNEQFF. CDR3 nucleotides: TGTGCCACGGAACATACATACAATGAGCAGTTCTTC.

This clonotype was recorded many times. J is TRBJ2-7 and V is TRBV12-3 or TRBV12-4, with no clear D. The CDR3 covers 14 residues. V gave up 4 bases and J gave up 3 bases, with 13 bases separating them. The CDR3 DNA reads as TGTGCCAGCAGTTCCCTCGGTGAAATCTACGAGCAGTACTTC. Protein: CASSSLGEIYEQYF.

This clonotype showed up just a few times. The chain has TRBV28 and TRBJ1-3; no clear D. The CDR3 sequence is 13 residues long. Germline CDR1 reads MDHEN; CDR2 reads SYDVKM. The V end lost 8 bases, the J end lost 0 bases, and 8 bases lay between the germline ends. This CDR3 reads CASLVPSGNTIYF. The CDR3, as DNA: TGTGCCAGCCTCGTGCCCTCTGGAAACACCATATATTTT.

This clonotype was observed a handful of times. The chain links TRBV18 to TRBJ2-3; 8 bases line up with TRBD2. The V gene's germline CDR1 is KGHSH and CDR2 LQKENI. The V gene end was trimmed by 6 bases and the J gene end by 0 bases; junction bases not matched to a gene: 8. The CDR3 spans 16 residues. The CDR3 protein is CASSVRLASSTDTQYF. CDR3 in DNA: TGTGCCAGCTCCGTCAGACTAGCGAGTAGCACAGATACGCAGTATTTT.

This clonotype showed up just a few times. The rearrangement links TRBV29-1 to TRBJ1-2; the D is unclear. The CDR3 has 12 amino acids. Between the trimmed V and J ends, which lost 3 bases and 4 bases, there was a span of 9 bases. The germline V gene encodes CDR1 SQVTM and CDR2 ANQGSEA. CDR3 in DNA: TGCAGCGTTGATTATGATCCCTATGGCTACACCTTC. This codes for CSVDYDPYGYTF.

The chain combines TRBV7-8 with TRBJ2-5, with D perhaps TRBD1 (6 bases). The V end lost 6 bases, the J end lost 2 bases, and 13 bases lay between the germline ends. Per germline, CDR1 SGHVS and CDR2 FQNEAQ. This CDR3 contains 14 residues. Here the CDR3 DNA reads TGTGCCAGCAGAAAAACAAGGGGGCAAGAGACCCAGTACTTC. Translating gives CASRKTRGQETQYF.

The V and J genes are TRBV29-1 and TRBJ2-7; 10 positions agree with TRBD1. CDR1 is SQVTM and CDR2 is ANQGSEA in the germline V gene. The CDR3 consists of 15 residues. The ends lost 2 bases at V and 4 bases at J; junction bases unmatched: 8. The CDR3 nucleotides are TGCAGCGTTGAAAGGACCGGGACAGGGGCTTACGAGCAGTACTTC. It translates to CSVERTGTGAYEQYF.

This clonotype occurred a few times. The CDR3 DNA is TGCAGCGTTGCCGGGAGGGCCTACAATGAGCAGTTCTTC. Its translation: CSVAGRAYNEQFF. The genes are TRBV29-1 and TRBJ2-1; 8 nucleotides match TRBD2. V shed 4 bases, J shed 2 bases, and the junction held 1 base outside the gene matches. The CDR3 runs to 13 residues. Germline V gene sequence: CDR1 SQVTM, CDR2 ANQGSEA.

In regard to this clonotype: Germline and junction disagree at one end, which may indicate a read error. The gene calls are TRBV3-1 and TRBJ1-2; TRBD1 might be the D (5 bases). The germline CDR1 and CDR2 sequences are LGHDT and YNNKEL (reference sequence). This CDR3 spans 13 amino acids. The chain's CDR3 is CTSCPGTFYGYTF. The CDR3, as DNA: TGTACCAGCTGTCCCGGGACCTTCTATGGCTACACCTTC.

V gene TRBV20-1 combines with J gene TRBJ2-5, with TRBD2 as a possible D gene (6 bases). The V gene lost 0 bases and the J gene lost 7 bases, with 9 bases spanning the gap. The V gene's germline CDR1 is DFQATT and CDR2 SNEGSKA (reference sequence). The CDR3 has 12 amino acids. The CDR3 reads CSARDVGGTQYF. The CDR3 bases are TGCAGTGCTAGAGATGTGGGAGGGACCCAGTACTTC.

This clonotype was recorded many times. The chain uses TRBV5-1 and TRBJ2-1, with D perhaps matching TRBD1 (7 bases). Germline V gene sequence: CDR1 SGHRS, CDR2 YFSETQ. Trimming left V 0 bases short and J 7 bases short, with 20 bases between. There are 17 residues in the CDR3. CDR3 nucleotides: TGCGCCAGCAGCTTGGAGGAGGGGGCCCCGACGGGGAATGAGCAGTTCTTC. It encodes CASSLEEGAPTGNEQFF. The full variable domain, in which reference TRBV5-1 and TRBJ2-1 provide the parts outside the CDR3, is KAGVTQTPRYLIKTRGQQVTLSCSPISGHRSVSWYQQTPGQGLQFLFEYFSETQRNKGNFPGRFSGRQFSNSRSEMNVSTLELGDSALYLCASSLEEGAPTGNEQFFGPGTRLTVL.

The genes are TRBV7-2 and TRBJ2-5, with 9 bases identical to TRBD2. V lost 2 bases and J lost 4; bases outside the gene matches: 2. Germline CDR1 and CDR2: SGHTA and FQGNSA. This CDR3 is built from 14 residues. CDR3 residues: CASSLSSGGETQYF. The DNA of the CDR3 is TGTGCCAGCAGCTTAAGTAGCGGGGGAGAGACCCAGTACTTC. The whole variable domain, remainder taken from reference TRBV7-2 and TRBJ2-5, is GAGVSQSPSNKVTEKGKDVELRCDPISGHTALYWYRQSLGQGLEFLIYFQGNSAPDKSGLPSDRFSAERTGGSVSTLTIQRTQQEDSAVYLCASSLSSGGETQYFGPGTRLLVL.

The chain carries TRBV3-1 and TRBJ2-1, with 7 bases lining up with TRBD2. Trimming removed 4 bases from V and 5 bases from J; junction bases left unmatched: 8. The CDR3 contains 15 residues. Germline V gene sequence: CDR1 LGHDT, CDR2 YNNKEL (reference sequence). The CDR3 loop reads CASSRLSGQNNEQFF. DNA of the CDR3: TGTGCCAGCAGCCGACTTAGCGGGCAGAACAATGAGCAGTTCTTC.